This T cell receptor beta chain was recorded in a study of cytomegalovirus exposure and HLA in healthy donors. Whole-study findings and limits: In vitro checks showed that a few CMV-associated chains really do target CMV antigens. An analysis done earlier found most TCR beta V segments productive about 87% or about 30% of the time. For most TCR sequences rarity was the rule, although some public TCRs occurred in many donors.

PCR employed 60 Vbeta and 13 Jbeta primers. Clones were read by immunoSEQ multiplex PCR, and TCRdb kept only the in-frame ones, dropping some. The data contain 150,000 to 200,000 clones, roughly 77% of them singletons. This clone was seen only once. Its antigen is unidentified. The CDR3 contains 18 residues. Trimming took 3 bases from V and 0 from J, leaving 17 bases between them. Germline CDR1 and CDR2: KGHSH and LQKENI. This clonotype was sampled from a woman between 45 and 60 years old in good health and CMV-seronegative. The sample comprised PBMCs. V gene TRBV18 combines with J gene TRBJ1-4; TRBD1 is a possible D gene (6 bases). CDR3 nucleotide sequence: TGTGCCAGCTCACCCAAAACAGGGATCGGAGCAACTAATGAAAAACTGTTTTTT. It specifies CASSPKTGIGATNEKLFF. The variable domain in full, with the rest retrieved from reference TRBV18 and TRBJ1-4, is NAGVMQNPRHLVRRRGQEARLRCSPMKGHSHVYWYRQLPEEGLKFMVYLQKENIIDESGMPKERFSAEFPKEGPSILRIQQVVRGDSAAYFCASSPKTGIGATNEKLFFGSGTQLSVL.